This T cell receptor beta chain appears in the sequencing data of a study of T cell repertoires in cytomegalovirus infection. Study-level information: Both recently identified HLA-C-restricted and well-studied HLA-B-restricted CMV epitopes were used in the study. Both a matching HLA type and CMV infection were indicated by public TCR beta signatures. Points from the study as a whole: There were HLA-C-restricted CMV-specific TCR beta clonotypes dominating the ex vivo response. Pooled public TCR beta family frequency picked out CMV carriers with the relevant HLA.

Per the germline V gene, CDR1 is ENHRY and CDR2 is SYGVKD. Trimming pared 8 bases from V and 0 bases from J, leaving 23 bases between. CDR3 length equals 17 residues. Remarks on this clonotype: Its matching antigen is unknown.

Each CDR3 protein gets one entry after TCRdb re-called the reads with MiXCR. There are around 25,000 distinct CDR3 sequences in the sample; about 23% occur only once, and about 91% lies in the top ten. This chain links TRBV10-3 with TRBJ2-7; a weak D match, TRBD1 (5 bases). This TCR derives from a human donor in good health (CMV status not recorded). Some clones in this sample may be carry-over from other donors' samples. The sequences come from CD8+ T cells from cultured PBMCs, collected from culture after CMV antigen stimulation. The chain's CDR3 is CAISSIAAWTRSYEQYF. CDR3 nucleotide sequence: TGTGCCATCTCCAGTATCGCTGCGTGGACACGCTCCTACGAGCAGTACTTC.